This paragraph reports one T cell receptor (beta chain). The entry originates in a study of control samples from healthy donors and cancer patients. Trimming stripped 7 bases from V and 10 bases from J, with 20 bases between. Germline values: CDR1 ENHRY, CDR2 SYGVKD. This CDR3 region has 15 residues. Sequencing was performed with immunoSEQ multiplex PCR; in TCRdb, only in-frame clones are kept and a portion is missing. Of around 50,000 clones in the sample, around 85% are singletons; the top ten hold approximately 3%. The genes are TRBV10-3 and TRBJ1-6, with D perhaps matching TRBD1 (5 bases). The sequencing input was PBMCs. This clonotype originated in a woman aged 50 to 60 with lung cancer. The CDR3 DNA sequence: TGTGCCATCACCAGAGGTGGAGGGGTAGGGTCACCCCTCCACTTT. Translating gives CAITRGGGVGSPLHF.